This T cell receptor beta chain was identified during a study of T-cell reconstitution after alpha-beta-depleted transplantation in children. This clonotype was seen many times. As yet, its antigen is unknown. Study-wide results and limits: One year after transplant, T-cell counts and diversity came mostly from newly produced T cells. Several hundred rapidly expanded clones from non-depleted graft cells reportedly supplied alpha-beta T cells about two months post-transplant. Surviving recipient cells, namely T cells and thymic progenitors, were the source of high day-60 TCRbeta diversity in some patients.

Preparing the TCRbeta library involved the use of unique molecular identifiers. TCRdb used MiXCR to reprocess the PCR reads, holding one entry per CDR3 protein. This table has hundreds of thousands of distinct CDR3 sequences, around 7.1% appearing once. This clonotype was sampled from a female patient aged 2-9 years who had a stem cell transplant for Fanconi anemia, so the T cells may come from the graft donor. The sample consisted of peripheral blood, taken 360 days after TCRalphabeta/CD19-depleted stem cell transplant.

The CDR3 region is CASSVETGSVDTQYF. The CDR3 nucleotides are TGCGCCAGCAGCGTGGAGACAGGGAGCGTAGATACGCAGTATTTT. The chain carries TRBV10-1 and TRBJ2-3; 7 positions agree with TRBD1. Unmatched junction bases numbered 11, after V lost 6 bases and J lost 5 bases. Germline V gene data show CDR1 as WNHNN and CDR2 as SYGVQD (reference sequence). The CDR3 totals 15 residues.